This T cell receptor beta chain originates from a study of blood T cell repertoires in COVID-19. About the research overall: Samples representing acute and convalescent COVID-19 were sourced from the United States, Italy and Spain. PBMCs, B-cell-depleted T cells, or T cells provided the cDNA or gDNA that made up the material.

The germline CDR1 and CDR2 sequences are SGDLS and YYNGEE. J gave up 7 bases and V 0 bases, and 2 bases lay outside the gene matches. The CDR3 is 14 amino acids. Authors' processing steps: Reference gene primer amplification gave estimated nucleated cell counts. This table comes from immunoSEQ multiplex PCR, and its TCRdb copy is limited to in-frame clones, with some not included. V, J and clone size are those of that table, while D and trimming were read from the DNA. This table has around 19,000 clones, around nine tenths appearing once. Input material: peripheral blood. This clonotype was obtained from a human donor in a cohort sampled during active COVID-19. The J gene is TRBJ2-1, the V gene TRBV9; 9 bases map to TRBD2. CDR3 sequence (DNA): TGTGCCAGCAGCGTAGCAGCGGGAGGTAATGAGCAGTTCTTC. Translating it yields CASSVAAGGNEQFF.